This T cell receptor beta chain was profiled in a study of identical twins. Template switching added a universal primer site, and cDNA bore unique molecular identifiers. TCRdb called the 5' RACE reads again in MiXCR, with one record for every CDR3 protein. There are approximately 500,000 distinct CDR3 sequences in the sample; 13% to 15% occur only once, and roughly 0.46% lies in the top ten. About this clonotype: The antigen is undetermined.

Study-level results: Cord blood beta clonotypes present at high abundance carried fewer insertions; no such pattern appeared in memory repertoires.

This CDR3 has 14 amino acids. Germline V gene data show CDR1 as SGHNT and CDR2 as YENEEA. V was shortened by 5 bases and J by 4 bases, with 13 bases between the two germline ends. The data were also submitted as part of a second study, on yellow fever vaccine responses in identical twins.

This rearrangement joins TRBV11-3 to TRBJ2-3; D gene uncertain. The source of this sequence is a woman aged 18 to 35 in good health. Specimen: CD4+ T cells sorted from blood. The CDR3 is CASSPSRRADTQYF. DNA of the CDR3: TGTGCCAGCAGCCCCAGTAGACGAGCAGATACGCAGTATTTT.